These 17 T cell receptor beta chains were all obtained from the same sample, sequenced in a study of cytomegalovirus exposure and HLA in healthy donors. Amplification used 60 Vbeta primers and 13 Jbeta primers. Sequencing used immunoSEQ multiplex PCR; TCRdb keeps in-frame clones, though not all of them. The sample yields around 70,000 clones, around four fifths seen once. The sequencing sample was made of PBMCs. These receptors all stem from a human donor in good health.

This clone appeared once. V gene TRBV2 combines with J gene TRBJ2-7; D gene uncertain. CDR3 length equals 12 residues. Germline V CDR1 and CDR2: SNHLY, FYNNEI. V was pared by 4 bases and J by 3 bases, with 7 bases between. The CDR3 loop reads CASSVVDYEQYF. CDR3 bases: TGTGCCAGCAGTGTGGTAGACTACGAGCAGTACTTC.

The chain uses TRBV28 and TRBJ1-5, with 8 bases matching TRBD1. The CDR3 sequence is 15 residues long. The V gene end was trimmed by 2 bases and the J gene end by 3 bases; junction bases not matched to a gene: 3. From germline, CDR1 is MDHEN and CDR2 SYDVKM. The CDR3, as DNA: TGTGCCAGCAGTTTAGACAGGGGCCCCAATCAGCCCCAGCATTTT. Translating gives CASSLDRGPNQPQHF.

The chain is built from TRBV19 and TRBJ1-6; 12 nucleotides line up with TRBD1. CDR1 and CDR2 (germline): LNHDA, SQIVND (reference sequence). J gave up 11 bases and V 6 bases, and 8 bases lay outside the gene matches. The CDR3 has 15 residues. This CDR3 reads CASRPPGQGAAPLHF. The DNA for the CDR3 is TGTGCCAGTAGACCCCCGGGACAGGGGGCGGCACCCCTCCACTTT.

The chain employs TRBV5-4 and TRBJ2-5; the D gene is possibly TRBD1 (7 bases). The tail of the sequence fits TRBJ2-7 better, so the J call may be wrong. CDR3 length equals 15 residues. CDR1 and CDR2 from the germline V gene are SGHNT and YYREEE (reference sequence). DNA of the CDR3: TGTGCCAGCACCTCTAACAGGGGACGGGGGTACGAGCAGTACTTC. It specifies CASTSNRGRGYEQYF.

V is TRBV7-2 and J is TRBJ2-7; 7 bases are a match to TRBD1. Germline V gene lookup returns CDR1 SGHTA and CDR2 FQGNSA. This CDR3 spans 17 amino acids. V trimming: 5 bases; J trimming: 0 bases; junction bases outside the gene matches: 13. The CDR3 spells CASSTLYRGLSSYEQYF. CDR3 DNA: TGTGCCAGCAGCACCCTATACAGGGGCTTAAGCTCCTACGAGCAGTACTTC. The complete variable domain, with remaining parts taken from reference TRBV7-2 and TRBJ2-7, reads GAGVSQSPSNKVTEKGKDVELRCDPISGHTALYWYRQSLGQGLEFLIYFQGNSAPDKSGLPSDRFSAERTGGSVSTLTIQRTQQEDSAVYLCASSTLYRGLSSYEQYFGPGTRLTVT.

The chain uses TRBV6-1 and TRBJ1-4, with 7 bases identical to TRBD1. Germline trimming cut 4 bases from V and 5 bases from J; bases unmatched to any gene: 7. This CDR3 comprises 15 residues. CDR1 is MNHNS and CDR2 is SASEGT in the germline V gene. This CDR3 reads CASSALDRSNEKLFF. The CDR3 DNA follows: TGTGCCAGCAGTGCCCTGGACAGGTCAAATGAAAAACTGTTTTTT.

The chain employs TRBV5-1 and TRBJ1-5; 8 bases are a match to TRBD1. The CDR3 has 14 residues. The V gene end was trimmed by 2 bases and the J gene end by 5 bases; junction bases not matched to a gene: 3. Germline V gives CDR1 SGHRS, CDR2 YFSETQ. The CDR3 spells CASSLQGVDQPQHF. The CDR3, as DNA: TGCGCCAGCAGCTTACAGGGGGTCGATCAGCCCCAGCATTTT. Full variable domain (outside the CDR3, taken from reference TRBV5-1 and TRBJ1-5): KAGVTQTPRYLIKTRGQQVTLSCSPISGHRSVSWYQQTPGQGLQFLFEYFSETQRNKGNFPGRFSGRQFSNSRSEMNVSTLELGDSALYLCASSLQGVDQPQHFGDGTRLSIL.

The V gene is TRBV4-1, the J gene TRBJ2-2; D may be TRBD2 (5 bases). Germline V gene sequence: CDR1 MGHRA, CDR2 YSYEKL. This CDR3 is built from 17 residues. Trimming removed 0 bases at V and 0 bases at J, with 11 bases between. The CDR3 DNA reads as TGCGCCAGCAGCCAAGATGAGAACGGGGCGAACACCGGGGAGCTGTTTTTT. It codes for CASSQDENGANTGELFF.

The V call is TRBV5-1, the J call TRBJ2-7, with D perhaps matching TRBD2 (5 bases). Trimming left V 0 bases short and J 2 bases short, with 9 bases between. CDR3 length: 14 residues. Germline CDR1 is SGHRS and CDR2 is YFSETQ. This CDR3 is CASSLEFGTYEQYF. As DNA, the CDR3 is TGCGCCAGCAGCTTGGAGTTCGGGACCTACGAGCAGTACTTC.

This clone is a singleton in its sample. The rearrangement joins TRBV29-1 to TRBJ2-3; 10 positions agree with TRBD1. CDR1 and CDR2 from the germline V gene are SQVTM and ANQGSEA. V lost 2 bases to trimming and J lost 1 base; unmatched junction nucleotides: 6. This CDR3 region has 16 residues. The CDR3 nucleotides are TGCAGCGTTGAAACGTGGACAGGGGGTGGCACAGATACGCAGTATTTT. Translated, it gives CSVETWTGGGTDTQYF.

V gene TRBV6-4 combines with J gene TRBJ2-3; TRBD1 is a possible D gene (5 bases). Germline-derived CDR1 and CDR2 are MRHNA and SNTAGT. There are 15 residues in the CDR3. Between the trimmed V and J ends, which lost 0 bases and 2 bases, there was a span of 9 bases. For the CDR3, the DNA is TGTGCCAGCAGTGACTCGGGGCAGGCCACAGATACGCAGTATTTT. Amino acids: CASSDSGQATDTQYF.

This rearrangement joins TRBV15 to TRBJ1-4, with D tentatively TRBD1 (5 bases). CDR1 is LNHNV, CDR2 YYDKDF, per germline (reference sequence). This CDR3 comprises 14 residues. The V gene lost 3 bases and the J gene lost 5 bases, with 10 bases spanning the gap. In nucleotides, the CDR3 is TGTGCCACCAGCAGTGACAGCAAAAATGAAAAACTGTTTTTT. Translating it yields CATSSDSKNEKLFF.

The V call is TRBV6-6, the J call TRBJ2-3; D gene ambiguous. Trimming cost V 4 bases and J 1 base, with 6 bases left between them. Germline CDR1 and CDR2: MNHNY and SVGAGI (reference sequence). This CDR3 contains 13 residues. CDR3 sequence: CASSSQGTDTQYF. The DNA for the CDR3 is TGTGCCAGCAGTTCTCAGGGCACAGATACGCAGTATTTT.

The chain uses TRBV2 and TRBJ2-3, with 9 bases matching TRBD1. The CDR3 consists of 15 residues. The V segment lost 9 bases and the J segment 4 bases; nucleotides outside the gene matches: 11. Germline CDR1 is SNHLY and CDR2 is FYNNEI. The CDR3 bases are TGTGCCAGGGGGGTGGCGGGACAGGGCGCAGATACGCAGTATTTT. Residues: CARGVAGQGADTQYF.

CDR3 sequence reads: CASSPLDSVIYGYTF. In nucleotides, the CDR3 is TGTGCCAGCTCACCACTCGACAGCGTAATATATGGCTACACCTTC. This chain joins TRBV18 and TRBJ1-2; D is perhaps TRBD1 (5 bases). CDR3 length equals 15 residues. Trimming removed 1 base at V and 5 bases at J, with 14 bases between. The germline V gene has CDR1 KGHSH and CDR2 LQKENI.

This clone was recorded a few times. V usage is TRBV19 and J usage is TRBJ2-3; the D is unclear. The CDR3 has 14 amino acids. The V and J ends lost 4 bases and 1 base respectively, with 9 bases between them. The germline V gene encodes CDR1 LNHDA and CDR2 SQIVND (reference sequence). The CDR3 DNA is TGTGCCAGTAGTACGCCGGCGGGCACAGATACGCAGTATTTT. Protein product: CASSTPAGTDTQYF.

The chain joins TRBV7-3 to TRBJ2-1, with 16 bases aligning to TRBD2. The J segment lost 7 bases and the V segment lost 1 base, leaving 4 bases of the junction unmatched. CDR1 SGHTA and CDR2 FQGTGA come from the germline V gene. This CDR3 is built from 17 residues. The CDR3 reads CASSLMGLAGGRNEQFF. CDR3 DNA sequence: TGTGCCAGCAGCTTAATGGGACTAGCGGGGGGGAGGAATGAGCAGTTCTTC.